The 9 T cell receptor beta chains presented below share a single source sample, sequenced in a study of shared clonotypes between healthy human individuals. Only in-frame clones appear in the TCRdb table, and some are missing; sequencing was by immunoSEQ multiplex PCR. The sample lists around 2,000,000 clones; about 94% were seen once. It was CD45RO-negative cells, positively selected for CCR7, that made up naive CD8 cells, with terminally differentiated effector memory CD45RA+ cells excluded. Sequenced sample: naive CD8+ T cells sorted from blood. These receptors originate from a young man in good health.

The genes are TRBV28 and TRBJ2-1; no reliable D call. This CDR3 contains 11 residues. With 5 bases removed from V and 6 bases from J, the gap between germline ends came to 5 bases. Per germline, CDR1 MDHEN and CDR2 SYDVKM. The CDR3 is CASSPTNEQFF. In DNA, the CDR3 is TGTGCCAGCAGTCCCACCAATGAGCAGTTCTTC.

This chain connects TRBV7-9 to TRBJ1-4; possibly TRBD1 for D (5 bases). The CDR3 is made up of 17 amino acids. V was pared by 1 base and J by 8 bases, with 20 bases between. Looked up from germline, CDR1 is SEHNR and CDR2 is FQNEAQ (reference sequence). DNA of the CDR3: TGTGCCAGCAGCTTAGGACCACGCGGGGCGGTAGGAGAAAAACTGTTTTTT. Protein: CASSLGPRGAVGEKLFF.

J is TRBJ2-3 and V is TRBV27, with TRBD1 matching over 11 bases. The germline V gene encodes CDR1 MNHEY and CDR2 SMNVEV (reference sequence). The CDR3 has 16 residues. V dropped 8 bases and J dropped 4; count of bases not matched to a gene: 11. The DNA of the CDR3 is TGTGCCAGCCTTTCCCCGGGACAGGGGGGTCCAGATACGCAGTATTTT. Amino acids: CASLSPGQGGPDTQYF.

This chain links TRBV5-1 with TRBJ2-2; D is undetermined. CDR1 is SGHRS and CDR2 is YFSETQ in the germline V gene. The CDR3 has 15 amino acids. V was cut by 0 bases and J by 2 bases, with 8 bases left in between. DNA for the CDR3: TGCGCCAGCAGCTTGGTTTTGGACAACACCGGGGAGCTGTTTTTT. It yields the protein CASSLVLDNTGELFF. Looking up the rest from reference TRBV5-1 and TRBJ2-2 gives the full variable domain: KAGVTQTPRYLIKTRGQQVTLSCSPISGHRSVSWYQQTPGQGLQFLFEYFSETQRNKGNFPGRFSGRQFSNSRSEMNVSTLELGDSALYLCASSLVLDNTGELFFGEGSRLTVL.

V and J are TRBV5-8 and TRBJ2-6, with D tentatively TRBD1 (5 bases). The CDR3 totals 17 residues. Germline values: CDR1 SGHTS, CDR2 YDEGEE. The V end was cut by 2 bases, the J end by 0 bases, with 12 bases between. CDR3 sequence reads: CASSLPQVLSGANVLTF. CDR3 DNA: TGTGCCAGCAGCTTACCACAGGTCCTCTCTGGGGCCAACGTCCTGACTTTC.

The J gene is TRBJ2-1, the V gene TRBV27, with D perhaps given as TRBD1 or TRBD2 (5 bases each). The CDR3 totals 15 residues. Germline V gene lookup returns CDR1 MNHEY and CDR2 SMNVEV (reference sequence). V lost 3 bases, J lost 1 base, and 10 bases lay in between. CDR3 coding DNA: TGTGCCAGCAGTTTGGGGGTTGATTCCTACAATGAGCAGTTCTTC. Protein sequence: CASSLGVDSYNEQFF.

The chain couples TRBV11-1 to TRBJ1-1; D gene uncertain. The CDR3 length is 15 residues. The germline gives CDR1 SGHAT, CDR2 FQDESV (reference sequence). The ends were cut back, 1 base at V and 6 bases at J, with 15 bases in the middle. The CDR3 nucleotides are TGTGCCAGCAGCTTAGTCTCTAAACAGTGGGCTGAAGCTTTCTTT. This sequence encodes CASSLVSKQWAEAFF.

CDR3 nucleotides: TGTGCCAGCAGCCCTTTCTCCTCGAGCACTGAAGCTTTCTTT. Residues: CASSPFSSSTEAFF. The chain combines TRBV11-2 with TRBJ1-1; no firm D call. Trimming left V 5 bases short and J 4 bases short, with 14 bases between. Germline CDR1 and CDR2: SGHAT and FQNNGV. The CDR3 sequence is 14 residues long.

A remark on this clone: Distinct nucleotide sequences in the sample also encode this CDR3. The chain joins TRBV6-1 to TRBJ2-7; no reliable D call. V gave up 3 bases and J gave up 0 bases, with 3 bases separating them. CDR3 length equals 12 residues. CDR1 is MNHNS and CDR2 is SASEGT in the germline V gene. CDR3 residues: CASSESSYEQYF. DNA of the CDR3: TGTGCCAGCAGTGAGTCCTCCTACGAGCAGTACTTC.